A single sample is the source of the 4 T cell receptor beta chains below, sequenced in a study of neurological immune-mediated disorders. MiXCR, run by TCRdb on the 5' RACE reads, gives a single entry per CDR3 protein. The sample records roughly 74,000 distinct CDR3 sequences, roughly 5.6% being singletons. Sequencing input: PBMCs. The receptors were sampled from a man between 18 and 29 years old with multiple sclerosis.

This clonotype was seen a handful of times. The rearrangement links TRBV6-1 to TRBJ1-1; 12 bases fit TRBD1. Trimming removed 2 bases from V and 5 bases from J; junction bases left unmatched: 6. CDR1 is MNHNS, CDR2 SASEGT, per germline. The CDR3 totals 16 residues. CDR3 DNA sequence: TGTGCCAGCAGTGAATGGGGGACAGGGGGCCGTACTGAAGCTTTCTTT. This encodes CASSEWGTGGRTEAFF.

In its sample, this clonotype was seen many times. This sequence joins TRBV4-3 and TRBJ2-7; maybe TRBD1 (5 bases). The CDR3 has 14 residues. CDR1 is LGHNA and CDR2 is YSLEER in the germline V gene. V was shortened by 1 base and J by 7 bases, with 14 bases between the two germline ends. The CDR3 DNA is TGCGCCAGCAGCCAAGTAGGCAGGGTGGAAGAGCAGTACTTC. This translates into CASSQVGRVEEQYF.

At least ten counts were recorded for this clonotype. V gene TRBV5-3 combines with J gene TRBJ2-1, with D possibly TRBD1 on 5 matching bases. TRBV5-3 is treated as an ORF (open reading frame) with a function not yet certain. The CDR3 sequence is 17 residues long. V dropped 0 bases and J dropped 4 bases, with 17 bases sitting between them. The CDR3 loop reads CARSLAYCVTEYNEQFF. CDR3 bases: TGTGCCAGAAGCTTGGCTTATTGTGTGACAGAGTACAATGAGCAGTTCTTC.

The chain employs TRBV12-3 or TRBV12-4 and TRBJ2-7, with 10 bases matching TRBD2. There are 14 residues in the CDR3. Trimming at V came to 5 bases and at J to 2 bases, leaving 3 bases not matched to a gene. DNA of the CDR3: TGTGCCAGCAGTATTAGCGGGGGGACCTACGAGCAGTACTTC. Translating gives CASSISGGTYEQYF.